This is a list of T cell receptor beta chains from one sample in a study of T-cell memory formation after mild COVID-19. TCRdb recomputed calls from the 5' RACE reads with MiXCR, one row per CDR3 protein. The data hold around 300,000 distinct CDR3 sequences, with roughly 13% observed a single time. Sequenced material: PBMCs or a T cell subset sorted from them (not recorded which). These receptors all stem from a man aged 18 to 29 who had mild COVID-19 (a few samples of this study predate the infection). Cell type and time point are not known. The CDR3 runs from the conserved cysteine through the conserved F or W. D genes are given only for firm matches. Only part of the rows carry a size: once, few, many, or a class if the clone is expanded.

J gene,clone size,D gene,V gene,CDR3 protein,CDR3 DNA
TRBJ2-3,.,.,TRBV23-1,CASSRNGGDTQYF,TGCGCCAGCAGTCGGAACGGGGGAGATACGCAGTATTTT
TRBJ1-5,few,.,TRBV7-2,CASSFQNPGVNQPQHF,TGTGCCAGCAGCTTTCAAAATCCAGGGGTCAATCAGCCCCAGCATTTT
TRBJ2-5,few,.,TRBV12-3/TRBV12-4,CASTGRQTGTQYF,TGTGCCAGCACTGGGCGCCAAACGGGGACCCAGTACTTC
TRBJ1-5,.,.,TRBV12-3/TRBV12-4,CASSLARRLGSQHF,TGTGCCAGCAGTTTAGCCAGGAGGTTGGGTAGCCAGCATTTT
TRBJ2-2,.,.,TRBV9,CASSVAYTGELFF,TGTGCCAGCAGCGTAGCCTACACCGGGGAGCTGTTTTTT
TRBJ2-5,.,.,TRBV29-1,CSVEDIQETQYF,TGCAGCGTTGAGGACATACAAGAGACCCAGTACTTC
TRBJ2-1,many,.,TRBV4-3,CASSQDGGYNEQFF,TGCGCCAGCAGCCAAGATGGGGGATACAATGAGCAGTTCTTC
TRBJ2-2,.,TRBD2,TRBV7-9,CASSLRGDTGELFF,TGTGCCAGCAGCTTACGGGGGGACACCGGGGAGCTGTTTTTT
TRBJ2-1,few,.,TRBV5-1,CASSLEFREQFF,TGCGCCAGCAGCTTGGAGTTTCGCGAGCAGTTCTTC
TRBJ2-7,few,TRBD1,TRBV20-1,CSALDRGRTEQYF,TGCAGTGCCCTCGACAGGGGGCGTACTGAGCAGTACTTC
TRBJ2-2,few,TRBD2,TRBV5-1,CASRLSSGANTGELFF,TGCGCCAGCAGGCTCTCTAGCGGGGCGAACACCGGGGAGCTGTTTTTT
TRBJ1-4,.,TRBD1,TRBV11-2,CASSGSGTGSPELFF,TGTGCCAGCAGCGGTTCCGGGACAGGGAGCCCAGAACTGTTTTTT
TRBJ2-5,.,TRBD1,TRBV12-3/TRBV12-4,CASSFRQGQLGTQYF,TGTGCCAGCAGTTTTAGACAGGGTCAGTTGGGGACCCAGTACTTC
TRBJ2-1,few,.,TRBV6-2/TRBV6-3,CASRSTRGRNEQFF,TGTGCCAGCAGATCGACTAGGGGCCGCAATGAGCAGTTCTTC
TRBJ2-7,many,TRBD2,TRBV7-2,CASSLEGTSGGYEQYF,TGTGCCAGCAGCTTAGAGGGGACTAGCGGGGGCTACGAGCAGTACTTC
TRBJ1-2,few,.,TRBV7-9,CASTLDAGYGYTF,TGTGCCAGCACCTTGGACGCGGGCTATGGCTACACCTTC
TRBJ2-5,many,.,TRBV5-1,CASSAGIQETQYF,TGCGCCAGCAGCGCAGGGATCCAAGAGACCCAGTACTTC
TRBJ2-3,few,.,TRBV6-5,CASIATGTDTQYF,TGTGCCAGCATTGCTACAGGCACAGATACGCAGTATTTT
TRBJ2-2,few,.,TRBV5-4,CASSSEAANTGELFF,TGTGCCAGCAGCTCCGAAGCCGCGAACACCGGGGAGCTGTTTTTT
TRBJ2-5,.,TRBD2,TRBV20-1,CSARLRTSGDSQETQYF,TGCAGTGCTAGGCTCAGGACTAGCGGAGATTCTCAAGAGACCCAGTACTTC
TRBJ2-1,.,.,TRBV12-3/TRBV12-4,CASTSREGDNEQFF,TGTGCCAGCACGTCGAGGGAAGGGGACAATGAGCAGTTCTTC
TRBJ1-2,.,.,TRBV7-2,CASSPGSLNFYGYTF,TGTGCCAGCAGCCCCGGGTCCCTCAACTTCTATGGCTACACCTTC